A selection of T cell receptor beta chains follows, all from one sample in a study of OX40 agonist ivuxolimab in advanced cancers. The assay was immunoSEQ multiplex PCR, and TCRdb's table has in-frame clones only and misses some. Of around 27,000 clones in the sample, 84% were seen once. The source material was CD4+ or CD8+ T cells sorted from blood, sampled in a trial of the OX40 agonist ivuxolimab. These receptors originate from an adult with an advanced solid tumor such as melanoma, head and neck, liver or kidney cancer. Both conserved end residues are trimmed from each CDR3. Each record gives: V gene, J gene, CDR3 protein.

v_gene: TRBV9
j_gene: TRBJ2-3
CDR3aa: ASSVSGSSTDTQY

v_gene: TRBV27
j_gene: TRBJ2-7
CDR3aa: ASTVSRQPGKISHEQY

v_gene: TRBV19
j_gene: TRBJ1-2
CDR3aa: ASHRRGRYYGYT

v_gene: TRBV12-5
j_gene: TRBJ2-2
CDR3aa: ASGLVRGTGELF

v_gene: TRBV9
j_gene: TRBJ1-3
CDR3aa: ASSDTTGGGNTIY

v_gene: TRBV6-5
j_gene: TRBJ2-3
CDR3aa: ASSYSAGGTDTQY

v_gene: TRBV7-2
j_gene: TRBJ1-4
CDR3aa: ASSLAGVANEKLF

v_gene: TRBV27
j_gene: TRBJ2-1
CDR3aa: ASSLRSGEYNEQF

v_gene: TRBV7-7
j_gene: TRBJ2-5
CDR3aa: ASSLWGQGLTGETQY

v_gene: TRBV28
j_gene: TRBJ2-5
CDR3aa: ASSGIQETQY

v_gene: TRBV5-8
j_gene: TRBJ2-1
CDR3aa: ASSLEGSGSYNEQF

v_gene: TRBV19
j_gene: TRBJ1-5
CDR3aa: ASSTEGIPVAQH

v_gene: TRBV21-1
j_gene: TRBJ2-2
CDR3aa: ASSKALGAGEDTGELF

v_gene: TRBV13
j_gene: TRBJ1-2
CDR3aa: ASSSRVFTHYGYT

v_gene: TRBV6-5
j_gene: TRBJ1-3
CDR3aa: ASKPGQGWNTIY

v_gene: TRBV27
j_gene: TRBJ1-1
CDR3aa: ASAEGGEAF

v_gene: TRBV2
j_gene: TRBJ2-2
CDR3aa: ASTMTRAPNTGELF

v_gene: TRBV5-1
j_gene: TRBJ2-2
CDR3aa: ASSSGTGDTGELF

v_gene: TRBV27
j_gene: TRBJ2-7
CDR3aa: ASSFQGSPYEQY

v_gene: TRBV29-1
j_gene: TRBJ2-1
CDR3aa: SVSRNEQF

v_gene: TRBV5-1
j_gene: TRBJ1-3
CDR3aa: ASSLPFRGPSGNTIY

v_gene: TRBV5-1
j_gene: TRBJ2-7
CDR3aa: ASSWTSEEQY

v_gene: TRBV9
j_gene: TRBJ1-3
CDR3aa: ASSVGYRSSGNTIY

v_gene: TRBV9
j_gene: TRBJ1-4
CDR3aa: ASSVVGGSNELF

v_gene: TRBV13
j_gene: TRBJ2-2
CDR3aa: ASLGQGGTGELF

v_gene: TRBV11-2
j_gene: TRBJ1-1
CDR3aa: ASSLRAGGTEAF

v_gene: TRBV30
j_gene: TRBJ1-1
CDR3aa: AWSVRGLKNEAF

v_gene: TRBV7-3
j_gene: TRBJ2-1
CDR3aa: ASSLAGTRNEQF

v_gene: TRBV9
j_gene: TRBJ2-1
CDR3aa: ASSTTSGNEQF

v_gene: TRBV7-3
j_gene: TRBJ2-1
CDR3aa: ASSLGQENEQF

v_gene: TRBV19
j_gene: TRBJ1-1
CDR3aa: ASSIARESMNTEAF

v_gene: TRBV7-8
j_gene: TRBJ1-1
CDR3aa: ASSPEWGVDTEAF

v_gene: TRBV30
j_gene: TRBJ1-2
CDR3aa: AWSLGQPNYGYT

v_gene: TRBV27
j_gene: TRBJ1-5
CDR3aa: ASGTANQPQH

v_gene: TRBV27
j_gene: TRBJ1-1
CDR3aa: ASSLTGGVTEAF

v_gene: TRBV7-8
j_gene: TRBJ1-5
CDR3aa: ASSARDSLSNQPQH

v_gene: TRBV4-1
j_gene: TRBJ1-2
CDR3aa: ASSQDLREPY

v_gene: TRBV28
j_gene: TRBJ2-2
CDR3aa: ASSLGAGATGELF

v_gene: TRBV27
j_gene: TRBJ2-7
CDR3aa: ASRGVRYEQY

v_gene: TRBV4-1
j_gene: TRBJ2-1
CDR3aa: ASSQEKWSLAGRSSYNEQF

v_gene: TRBV10-2
j_gene: TRBJ2-1
CDR3aa: ASSGAGGEQF

v_gene: TRBV18
j_gene: TRBJ1-1
CDR3aa: ASSLTGGGTEAF

v_gene: TRBV5-4
j_gene: TRBJ1-2
CDR3aa: ASSPTTGSYGYT

v_gene: TRBV9
j_gene: TRBJ2-7
CDR3aa: ASSVTAGGSYEQY

v_gene: TRBV4-1
j_gene: TRBJ1-5
CDR3aa: ASSQPQGPEFYSNQPQH

v_gene: TRBV7-8
j_gene: TRBJ2-1
CDR3aa: ASSPREDEQF

v_gene: TRBV6-6
j_gene: TRBJ2-1
CDR3aa: ASSLSLAGGQF

v_gene: TRBV9
j_gene: TRBJ2-1
CDR3aa: ASSVAGGQGNEQF

v_gene: TRBV9
j_gene: TRBJ1-2
CDR3aa: ASSYAGPNYGYT